This T cell receptor (beta chain) was identified during a study of spatial heterogeneity in lung cancer. Study-wide points: Tumor TCRs that were ubiquitous and expanded showed up in blood more at resection than follow-up.

Single TCR cDNA molecules each had their own unique molecular identifier. Each CDR3 protein gets one entry after TCRdb re-called the 5' RACE reads with MiXCR. The table lists 35,000 to 55,000 distinct CDR3 sequences, about an eighth of them singletons. Time point meaning: sample taken at primary tumor resection. The input material, whole RNA from tumor, nontumor lung or frozen PBMC, was sequenced unsorted. The donor population consisted of just over 70 patients with untreated, early-stage non-small cell lung cancer. This CDR3 is 14 amino acids long. The germline CDR1 and CDR2 sequences are DFQATT and SNEGSKA (reference sequence). The V segment lost 4 bases and the J segment 5 bases; nucleotides outside the gene matches: 9. This clonotype was counted at least ten times. Its cognate antigen is unknown.

This sequence originates from a male donor with early-stage non-small cell lung cancer. The material was PBMCs, obtained at surgery. This chain links TRBV20-1 with TRBJ2-7, with 9 positions matching TRBD2. CDR3 coding DNA: TGCAGTGCTAACGCGGGATTAGCGGGAGACGAGCAGTACTTC. Its protein is CSANAGLAGDEQYF.